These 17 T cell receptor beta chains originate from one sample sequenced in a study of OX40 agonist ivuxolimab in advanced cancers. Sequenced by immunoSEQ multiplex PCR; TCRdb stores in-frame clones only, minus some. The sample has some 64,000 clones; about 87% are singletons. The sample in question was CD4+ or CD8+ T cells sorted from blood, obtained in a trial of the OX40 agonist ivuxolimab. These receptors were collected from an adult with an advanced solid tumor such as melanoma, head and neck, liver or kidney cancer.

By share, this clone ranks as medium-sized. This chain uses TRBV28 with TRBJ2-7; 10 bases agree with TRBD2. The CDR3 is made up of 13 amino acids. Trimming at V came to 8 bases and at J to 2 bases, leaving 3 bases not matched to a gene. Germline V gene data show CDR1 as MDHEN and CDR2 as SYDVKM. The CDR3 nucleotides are TGTGCCAGCGGACTAGCGGCCACCTACGAGCAGTACTTC. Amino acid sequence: CASGLAATYEQYF.

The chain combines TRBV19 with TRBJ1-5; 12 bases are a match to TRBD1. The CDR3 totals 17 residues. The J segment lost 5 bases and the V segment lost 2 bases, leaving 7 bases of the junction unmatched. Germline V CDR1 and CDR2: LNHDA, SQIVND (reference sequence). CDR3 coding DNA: TGTGCCAGTAGTATACCTCGTCGGGACAGGGGGCATCAGCCCCAGCATTTT. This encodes CASSIPRRDRGHQPQHF. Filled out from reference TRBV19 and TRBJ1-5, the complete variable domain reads DGGITQSPKYLFRKEGQNVTLSCEQNLNHDAMYWYRQDPGQGLRLIYYSQIVNDFQKGDIAEGYSVSREKKESFPLTVTSAQKNPTAFYLCASSIPRRDRGHQPQHFGDGTRLSIL.

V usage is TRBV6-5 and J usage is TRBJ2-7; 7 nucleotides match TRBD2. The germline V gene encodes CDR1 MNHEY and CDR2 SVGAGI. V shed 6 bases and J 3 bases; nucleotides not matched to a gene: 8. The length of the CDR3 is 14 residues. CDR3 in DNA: TGTGCCAGCAGCGCGACTAGCAGAGACTACGAGCAGTACTTC. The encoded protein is CASSATSRDYEQYF.

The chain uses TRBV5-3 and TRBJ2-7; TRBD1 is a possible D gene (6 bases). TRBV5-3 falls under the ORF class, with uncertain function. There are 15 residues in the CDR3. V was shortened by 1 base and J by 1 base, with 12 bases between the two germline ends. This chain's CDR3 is CARSLLRQASYEQYF. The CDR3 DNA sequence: TGTGCCAGAAGCTTGTTAAGACAGGCGTCCTACGAGCAGTACTTC.

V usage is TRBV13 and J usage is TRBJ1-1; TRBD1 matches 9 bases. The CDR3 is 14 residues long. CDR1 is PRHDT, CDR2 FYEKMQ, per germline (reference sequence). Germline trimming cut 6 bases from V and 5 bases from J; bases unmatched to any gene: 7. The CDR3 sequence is CASRRTGGPTEAFF. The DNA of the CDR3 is TGTGCCAGCAGACGAACAGGGGGCCCGACTGAAGCTTTCTTT.

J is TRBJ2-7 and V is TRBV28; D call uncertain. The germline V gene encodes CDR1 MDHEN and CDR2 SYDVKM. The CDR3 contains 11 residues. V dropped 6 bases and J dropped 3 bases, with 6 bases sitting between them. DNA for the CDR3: TGTGCCAGCAGCCGACACTACGAGCAGTACTTC. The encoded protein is CASSRHYEQYF.

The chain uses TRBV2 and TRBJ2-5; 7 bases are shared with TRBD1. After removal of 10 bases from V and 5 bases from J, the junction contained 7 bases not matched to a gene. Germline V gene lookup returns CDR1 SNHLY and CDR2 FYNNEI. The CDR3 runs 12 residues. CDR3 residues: CATHRGGETQYF. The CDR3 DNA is TGTGCCACCCACAGGGGTGGGGAGACCCAGTACTTC.

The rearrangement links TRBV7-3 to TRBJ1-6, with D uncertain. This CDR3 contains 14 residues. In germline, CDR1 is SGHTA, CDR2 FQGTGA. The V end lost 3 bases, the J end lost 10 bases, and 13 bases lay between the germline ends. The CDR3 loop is CASSFGLSGSPLHF. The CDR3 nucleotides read TGTGCCAGCAGCTTCGGTTTGTCGGGATCACCCCTCCACTTT.

The CDR3: CASRGRQDNEKLFF. DNA of the CDR3: TGTGCCAGCAGAGGAAGGCAGGACAATGAAAAACTGTTTTTT. The chain combines TRBV2 with TRBJ1-4; unclear D gene. Germline CDR1 SNHLY, CDR2 FYNNEI. CDR3 length: 14 amino acids. V lost 6 bases, J lost 5 bases, and 13 bases lay in between.

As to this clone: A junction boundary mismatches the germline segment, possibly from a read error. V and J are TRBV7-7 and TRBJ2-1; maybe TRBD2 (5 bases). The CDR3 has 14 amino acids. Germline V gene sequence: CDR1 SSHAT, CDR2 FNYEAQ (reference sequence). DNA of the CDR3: TGTGCTAGCAGCTTATACGGGGTGGGCAATGAGCAGTTCTTC. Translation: CASSLYGVGNEQFF. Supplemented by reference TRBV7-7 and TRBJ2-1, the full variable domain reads GAGVSQSPRYKVTKRGQDVTLRCDPISSHATLYWYQQALGQGPEFLTYFNYEAQPDKSGLPSDRFSAERPEGSISTLTIQRTEQRDSAMYRCASSLYGVGNEQFFGPGTRLTVL.

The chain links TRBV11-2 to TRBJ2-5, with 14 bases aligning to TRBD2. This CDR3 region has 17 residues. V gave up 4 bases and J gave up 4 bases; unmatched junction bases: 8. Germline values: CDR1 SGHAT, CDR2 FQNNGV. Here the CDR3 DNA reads TGTGCCAGCAGCTCCGGACTAGCGGGAGGAGCCGGAGAGACCCAGTACTTC. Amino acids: CASSSGLAGGAGETQYF.

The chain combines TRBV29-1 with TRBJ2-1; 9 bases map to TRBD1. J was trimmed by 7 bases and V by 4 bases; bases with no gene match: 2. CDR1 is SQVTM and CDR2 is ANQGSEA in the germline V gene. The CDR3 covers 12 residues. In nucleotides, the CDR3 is TGCAGCGTTGGGACAGGGGTTAATGAGCAGTTCTTC. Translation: CSVGTGVNEQFF.

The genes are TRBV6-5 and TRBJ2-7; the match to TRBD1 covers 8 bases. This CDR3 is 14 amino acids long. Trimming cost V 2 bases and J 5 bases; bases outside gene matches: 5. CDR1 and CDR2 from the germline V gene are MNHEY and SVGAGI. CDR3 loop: CASSYQDRAHEQYF. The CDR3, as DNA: TGTGCCAGCAGTTACCAGGACAGGGCCCACGAGCAGTACTTC.

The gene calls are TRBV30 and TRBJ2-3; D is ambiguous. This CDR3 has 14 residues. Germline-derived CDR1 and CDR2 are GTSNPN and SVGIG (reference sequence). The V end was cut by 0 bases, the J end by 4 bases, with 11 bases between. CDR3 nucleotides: TGTGCCTGGAGTGTATTCCGGGTAGCAGATACGCAGTATTTT. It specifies CAWSVFRVADTQYF.

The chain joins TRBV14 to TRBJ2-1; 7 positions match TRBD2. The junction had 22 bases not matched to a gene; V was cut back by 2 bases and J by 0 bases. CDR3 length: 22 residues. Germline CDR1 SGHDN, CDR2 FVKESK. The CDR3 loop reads CASSQSGLGTTRWETSYNEQFF. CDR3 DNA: TGTGCCAGCAGCCAATCGGGTCTCGGGACTACAAGATGGGAAACCTCCTACAATGAGCAGTTCTTC. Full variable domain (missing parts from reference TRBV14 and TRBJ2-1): EAGVTQFPSHSVIEKGQTVTLRCDPISGHDNLYWYRRVMGKEIKFLLHFVKESKQDESGMPNNRFLAERTGGTYSTLKVQPAELEDSGVYFCASSQSGLGTTRWETSYNEQFFGPGTRLTVL.

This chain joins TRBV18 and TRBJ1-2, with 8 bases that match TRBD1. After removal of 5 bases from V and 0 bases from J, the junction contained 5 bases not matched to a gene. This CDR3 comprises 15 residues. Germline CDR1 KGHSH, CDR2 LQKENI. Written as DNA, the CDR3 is TGTGCCAGCTCAGAAGGACAGGGAACTAACTATGGCTACACCTTC. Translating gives CASSEGQGTNYGYTF.

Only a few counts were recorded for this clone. This CDR3 reads CSVTWTGSYEQYF. The CDR3 nucleotides read TGCAGCGTCACTTGGACGGGCTCCTACGAGCAGTACTTC. The gene calls are TRBV29-1 and TRBJ2-7; D is unclear. V was shortened by 6 bases and J by 0 bases, with 12 bases between the two germline ends. The CDR3 consists of 13 residues. From germline, CDR1 is SQVTM and CDR2 ANQGSEA.